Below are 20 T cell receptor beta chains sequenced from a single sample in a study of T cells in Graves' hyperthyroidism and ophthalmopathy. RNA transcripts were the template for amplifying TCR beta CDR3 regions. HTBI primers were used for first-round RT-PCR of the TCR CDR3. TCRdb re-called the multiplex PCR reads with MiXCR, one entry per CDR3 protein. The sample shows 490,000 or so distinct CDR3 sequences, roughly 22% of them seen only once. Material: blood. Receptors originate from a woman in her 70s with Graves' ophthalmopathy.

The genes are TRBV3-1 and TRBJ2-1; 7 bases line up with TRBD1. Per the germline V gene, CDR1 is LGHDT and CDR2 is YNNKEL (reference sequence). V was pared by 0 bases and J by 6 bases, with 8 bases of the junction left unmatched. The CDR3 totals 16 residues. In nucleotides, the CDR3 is TGTGCCAGCAGCCAAGATCACAGGGGTCAAGGCAATGAGCAGTTCTTC. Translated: CASSQDHRGQGNEQFF.

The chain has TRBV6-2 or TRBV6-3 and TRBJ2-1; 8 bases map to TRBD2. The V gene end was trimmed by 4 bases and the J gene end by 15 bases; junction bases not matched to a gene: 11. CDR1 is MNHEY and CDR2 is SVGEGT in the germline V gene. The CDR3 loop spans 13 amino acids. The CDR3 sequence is CASSSRAGGLAFF. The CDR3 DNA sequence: TGTGCCAGCAGTTCCCGGGCGGGAGGTTTGGCGTTCTTC.

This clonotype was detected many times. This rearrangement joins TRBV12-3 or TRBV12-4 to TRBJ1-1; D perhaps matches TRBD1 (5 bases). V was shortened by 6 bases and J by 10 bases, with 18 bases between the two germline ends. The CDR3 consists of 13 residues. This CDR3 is CASREQGLWRAFF. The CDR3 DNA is TGTGCCAGCAGAGAGCAGGGTTTGTGGAGAGCTTTCTTT.

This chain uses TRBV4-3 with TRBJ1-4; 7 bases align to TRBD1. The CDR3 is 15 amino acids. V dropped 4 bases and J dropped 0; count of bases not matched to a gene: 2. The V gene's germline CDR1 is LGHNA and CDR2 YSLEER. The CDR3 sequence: CASSRGTATNEKLFF. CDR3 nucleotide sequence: TGCGCCAGCAGCCGAGGGACAGCAACTAATGAAAAACTGTTTTTT.

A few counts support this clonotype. The CDR3 sequence is CAWGQTGDREQYF. CDR3 bases: TGTGCCTGGGGACAGACCGGGGACAGGGAGCAGTACTTC. The chain employs TRBV30 and TRBJ2-7; 8 positions match TRBD1. Looked up from germline, CDR1 is GTSNPN and CDR2 is SVGIG (reference sequence). This CDR3 contains 13 residues. V dropped 5 bases and J dropped 7; count of bases not matched to a gene: 10.

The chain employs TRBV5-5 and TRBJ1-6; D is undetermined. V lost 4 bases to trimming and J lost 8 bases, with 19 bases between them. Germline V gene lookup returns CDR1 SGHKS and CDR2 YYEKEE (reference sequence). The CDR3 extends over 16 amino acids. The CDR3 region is CASSAAQVVSDSPLHF. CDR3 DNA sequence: TGTGCCAGCAGCGCAGCCCAGGTGGTTTCGGATTCACCCCTCCACTTT.

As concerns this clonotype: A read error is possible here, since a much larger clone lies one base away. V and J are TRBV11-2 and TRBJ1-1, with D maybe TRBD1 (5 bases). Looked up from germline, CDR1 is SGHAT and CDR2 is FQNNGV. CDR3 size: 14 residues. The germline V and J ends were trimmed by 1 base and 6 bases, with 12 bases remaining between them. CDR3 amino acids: CASSLAGTFAEAFF. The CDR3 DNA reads TGTGCCAGCAGCTTAGCAGGGACGTTCGCTGAAGCTTTCTTT.

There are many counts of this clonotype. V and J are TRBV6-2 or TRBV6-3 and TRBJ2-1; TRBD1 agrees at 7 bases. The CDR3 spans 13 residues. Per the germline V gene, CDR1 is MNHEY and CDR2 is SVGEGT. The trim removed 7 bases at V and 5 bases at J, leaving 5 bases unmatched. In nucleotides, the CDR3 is TGTGCCAGCAACAGGGGAGTCGACAATGAGCAGTTCTTC. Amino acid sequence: CASNRGVDNEQFF.

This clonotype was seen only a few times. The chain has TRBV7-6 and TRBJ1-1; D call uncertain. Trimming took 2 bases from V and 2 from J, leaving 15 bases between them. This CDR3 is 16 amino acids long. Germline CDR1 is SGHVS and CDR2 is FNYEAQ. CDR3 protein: CASSLRGRETNTEAFF. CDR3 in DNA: TGTGCCAGCAGCTTACGAGGGCGGGAGACTAACACTGAAGCTTTCTTT.

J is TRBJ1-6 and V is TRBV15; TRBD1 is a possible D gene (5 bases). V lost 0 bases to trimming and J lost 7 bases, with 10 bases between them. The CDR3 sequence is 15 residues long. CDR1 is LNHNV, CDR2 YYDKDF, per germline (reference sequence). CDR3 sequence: CATSRDRGVNSPLHF. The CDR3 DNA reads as TGTGCCACCAGCAGAGATAGAGGGGTAAATTCACCCCTCCACTTT.

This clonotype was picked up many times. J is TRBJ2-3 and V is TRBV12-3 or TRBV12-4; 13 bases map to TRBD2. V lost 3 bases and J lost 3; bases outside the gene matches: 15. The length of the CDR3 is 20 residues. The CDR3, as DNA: TGTGCCAGCAGTTTCGGACTAGCGGGAGACTTAATGGGGTGGACAGATACGCAGTATTTT. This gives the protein CASSFGLAGDLMGWTDTQYF.

CDR3 in DNA: TGCGCCAGCAGCCAGGCGACGGGAAGCTCCTACGAGCAGTACTTC. It codes for CASSQATGSSYEQYF. The chain couples TRBV5-1 to TRBJ2-7, with D perhaps matching TRBD2 (5 bases). Germline loops: CDR1 SGHRS, CDR2 YFSETQ. The CDR3 extends over 15 amino acids. Trimming removed 4 bases from V and 0 bases from J, with 14 bases in between.

Here the CDR3 DNA reads TGTGCCATCATGGGGGCGGGGTCCTACGAGCAGTACTTC. It translates to CAIMGAGSYEQYF. The chain couples TRBV10-3 to TRBJ2-7; D assignment may be TRBD1 or TRBD2 (6 bases each). This CDR3 has 13 residues. The germline gives CDR1 ENHRY, CDR2 SYGVKD. Trimming cost V 7 bases and J 1 base, with 11 bases left between them.

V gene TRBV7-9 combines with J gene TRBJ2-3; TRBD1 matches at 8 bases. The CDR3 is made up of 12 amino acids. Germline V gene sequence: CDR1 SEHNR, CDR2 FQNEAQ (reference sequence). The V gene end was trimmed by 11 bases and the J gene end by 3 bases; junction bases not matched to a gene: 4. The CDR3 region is CAYGQGTDTQYF. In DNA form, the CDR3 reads TGTGCCTACGGACAGGGTACAGATACGCAGTATTTT.

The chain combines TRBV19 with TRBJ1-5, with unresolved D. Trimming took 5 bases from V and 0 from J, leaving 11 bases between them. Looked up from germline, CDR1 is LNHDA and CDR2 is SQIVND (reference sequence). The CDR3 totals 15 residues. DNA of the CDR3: TGTGCCAGTAGTGAGACGGGGTATAGCAATCAGCCCCAGCATTTT. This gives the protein CASSETGYSNQPQHF. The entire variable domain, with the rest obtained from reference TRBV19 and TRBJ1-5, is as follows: DGGITQSPKYLFRKEGQNVTLSCEQNLNHDAMYWYRQDPGQGLRLIYYSQIVNDFQKGDIAEGYSVSREKKESFPLTVTSAQKNPTAFYLCASSETGYSNQPQHFGDGTRLSIL.

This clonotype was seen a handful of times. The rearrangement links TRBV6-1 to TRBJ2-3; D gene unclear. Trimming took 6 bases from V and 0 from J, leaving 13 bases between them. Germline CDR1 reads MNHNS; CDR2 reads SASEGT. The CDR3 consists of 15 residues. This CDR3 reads CASSPSRTSTDTQYF. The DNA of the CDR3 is TGTGCCAGCAGCCCATCCAGAACTAGCACAGATACGCAGTATTTT.

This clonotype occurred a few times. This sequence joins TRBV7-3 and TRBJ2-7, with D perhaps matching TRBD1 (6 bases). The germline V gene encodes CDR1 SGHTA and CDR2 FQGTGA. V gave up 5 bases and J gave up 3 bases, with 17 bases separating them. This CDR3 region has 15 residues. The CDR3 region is CASSVSGTPVYEQYF. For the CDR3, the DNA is TGTGCCAGCAGCGTATCCGGGACACCAGTCTACGAGCAGTACTTC.

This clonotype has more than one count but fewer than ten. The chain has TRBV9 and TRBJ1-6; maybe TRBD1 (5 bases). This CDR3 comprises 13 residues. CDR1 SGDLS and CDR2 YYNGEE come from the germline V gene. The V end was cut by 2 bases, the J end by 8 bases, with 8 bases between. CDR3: CASSVGRDSPLHF. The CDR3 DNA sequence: TGTGCCAGCAGCGTGGGACGGGATTCACCCCTCCACTTT. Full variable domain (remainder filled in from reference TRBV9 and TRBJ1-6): DSGVTQTPKHLITATGQRVTLRCSPRSGDLSVYWYQQSLDQGLQFLIQYYNGEERAKGNILERFSAQQFPDLHSELNLSSLELGDSALYFCASSVGRDSPLHFGNGTRLTVT.

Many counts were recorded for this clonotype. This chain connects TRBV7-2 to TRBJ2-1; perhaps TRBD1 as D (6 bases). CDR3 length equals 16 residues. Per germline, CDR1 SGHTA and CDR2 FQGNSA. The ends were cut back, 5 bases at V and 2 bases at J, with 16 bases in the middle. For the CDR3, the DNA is TGTGCCAGCAGCCAGGGGTTAGGACTCACCTACAATGAGCAGTTCTTC. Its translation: CASSQGLGLTYNEQFF.

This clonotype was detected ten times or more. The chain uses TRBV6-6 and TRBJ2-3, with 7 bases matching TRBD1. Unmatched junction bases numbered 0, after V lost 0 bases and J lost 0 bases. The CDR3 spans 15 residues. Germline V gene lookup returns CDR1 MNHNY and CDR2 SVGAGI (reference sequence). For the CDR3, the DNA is TGTGCCAGCAGTTACTCGGGACAGAGCACAGATACGCAGTATTTT. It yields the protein CASSYSGQSTDTQYF.